This is a list of T cell receptor beta chains from one sample in a study of cytomegalovirus exposure and HLA in healthy donors. Only in-frame clones appear in the TCRdb table, and some are missing; sequencing was by immunoSEQ multiplex PCR. The sample holds approximately 160,000 clones, 82% seen once. Sequenced input: PBMCs. These receptors were obtained from a male donor in good health and CMV-seronegative. Both conserved end residues are part of each CDR3. D genes are given only for firm matches. The size of a clone is reported for some rows only, either as once, few or many, or as a class for expanded clones.

TRBV14	TRBJ2-4	TRBD2	NA	CASSQDRGAGGKNIQYF	TGTGCCAGCAGCCAAGATCGTGGGGCGGGAGGCAAAAACATTCAGTACTTC
TRBV28	TRBJ1-1	TRBD1	few	CASRGQGRPEAFF	TGTGCCAGCAGGGGACAGGGGCGGCCTGAAGCTTTCTTT
TRBV6-6	TRBJ1-1	NA	NA	CASRAQTGTEAFF	TGTGCCAGCAGAGCCCAAACAGGGACTGAAGCTTTCTTT
TRBV6-6	TRBJ2-7	NA	NA	CASRDSPSYEQYF	TGTGCCAGCAGGGACAGCCCGTCCTACGAGCAGTACTTC
TRBV9	TRBJ1-2	TRBD1	once	CASSSTPTGKNGYTF	TGTGCCAGCAGCTCCACCCCGACAGGGAAGAATGGCTACACCTTC
TRBV7-2	TRBJ2-7	TRBD2	NA	CASSLVLAGVFDHYEQYF	TGTGCCAGCAGCTTAGTTCTAGCGGGAGTTTTCGACCACTACGAGCAGTACTTC
TRBV7-3	TRBJ2-2	TRBD2	NA	CASSPRGSGGAADTGELFF	TGTGCCAGCAGCCCAAGGGGTAGCGGGGGGGCTGCGGACACCGGGGAGCTGTTTTTT
TRBV6-5	TRBJ2-1	TRBD1	NA	CASSPVRGYEQFF	TGTGCCAGCAGCCCTGTCAGGGGGTACGAGCAGTTCTTC
TRBV6-1	TRBJ2-5	TRBD1	NA	CASSEGWTGPQGETQYF	TGTGCCAGCAGTGAAGGTTGGACAGGGCCCCAGGGAGAGACCCAGTACTTC
TRBV19	TRBJ1-2	TRBD1	NA	CASSIVLGQANYGYTF	TGTGCCAGTAGTATAGTCTTGGGACAGGCTAACTATGGCTACACCTTC
TRBV12-5	TRBJ2-1	NA	NA	CASVPTPGLRNEQFF	TGTGCTAGTGTGCCAACTCCGGGACTTCGCAATGAGCAGTTCTTC
TRBV2	TRBJ1-4	NA	NA	CASRQSTNEKLFF	TGTGCCAGCCGACAGTCAACTAATGAAAAACTGTTTTTT
TRBV28	TRBJ2-7	NA	NA	CASSPIGTVSYEQYF	TGTGCCAGCAGTCCCATAGGGACTGTCTCCTACGAGCAGTACTTC
TRBV19	TRBJ1-5	NA	few	CASSIRTDQPQHF	TGTGCCAGTAGTATTCGAACAGACCAGCCCCAGCATTTT
TRBV19	TRBJ2-7	NA	NA	CASSIRTSHLYEQYF	TGTGCCAGTAGTATCCGAACTAGCCATCTTTACGAGCAGTACTTC
TRBV2	TRBJ2-7	TRBD2	few	CASRLAGGVHEQYF	TGTGCCAGCAGACTAGCGGGGGGAGTCCACGAGCAGTACTTC
TRBV6-5	TRBJ1-6	TRBD1	few	CASSYGTENSPLHF	TGTGCCAGCAGTTATGGGACAGAGAATTCACCCCTCCACTTT
TRBV14	TRBJ2-7	NA	NA	CASTPDNYYEQYF	TGTGCCAGCACCCCGGACAATTACTACGAGCAGTACTTC
TRBV30	TRBJ2-1	TRBD2	NA	CACSGGRGNEQFF	TGTGCCTGTTCGGGCGGGAGGGGCAATGAGCAGTTCTTC
TRBV10-1	TRBJ2-1	TRBD1	once	CASSASTGQKQFF	TGCGCCAGCAGTGCCTCGACAGGGCAGAAGCAGTTCTTC
TRBV7-9	TRBJ2-3	NA	few	CASSRDTDTQYF	TGTGCCAGCAGCCGAGATACAGATACGCAGTATTTT
TRBV5-1	TRBJ2-6	NA	NA	CASSPASGDPGANVLTF	TGCGCCAGCAGCCCAGCTTCAGGGGATCCTGGGGCCAACGTCCTGACTTTC
TRBV7-9	TRBJ2-7	TRBD2	NA	CASSPRGGSYEQYF	TGTGCCAGCAGCCCGCGCGGGGGGTCCTACGAGCAGTACTTC
TRBV6-5	TRBJ1-4	TRBD1	NA	CASSYSRGTGREKLFF	TGTGCCAGCAGTTACTCGAGGGGGACAGGGCGAGAAAAACTGTTTTTT
TRBV7-9	TRBJ2-5	NA	few	CASSLVAPQETQYF	TGTGCCAGCAGCTTAGTGGCCCCCCAAGAGACCCAGTACTTC
TRBV7-6	TRBJ1-1	NA	NA	CASSFSAGGTEAFF	TGTGCCAGCAGCTTTTCTGCGGGGGGGACTGAAGCTTTCTTT
TRBV6-1	TRBJ1-2	NA	NA	CASIGHGGFNYGYTF	TGTGCCAGCATTGGGCACGGGGGATTTAACTATGGCTACACCTTC
TRBV6-1	TRBJ1-2	NA	NA	CASSDPGYYGYTF	TGTGCCAGCAGTGATCCAGGTTACTATGGCTACACCTTC
TRBV4-1	TRBJ2-5	TRBD2	NA	CASSQGTSGKETQYF	TGCGCCAGCAGCCAAGGGACTAGCGGGAAAGAGACCCAGTACTTC
TRBV12-2	TRBJ2-1	NA	NA	CASRLVPSGRSHNEQFF	TGTGCAAGTCGCTTAGTGCCTAGCGGGAGATCCCACAATGAGCAGTTCTTC
TRBV7-2	TRBJ2-2	NA	NA	CASSNRGAGELFF	TGTGCCAGCAGTAATAGAGGCGCCGGGGAGCTGTTTTTT
TRBV7-8	TRBJ2-3	NA	NA	CASSRGSDTQYF	TGTGCCAGCAGCAGGGGGTCAGATACGCAGTATTTT
TRBV14	TRBJ2-1	TRBD1	NA	CASSQDQGDRAYEQFF	TGTGCCAGCAGCCAAGACCAGGGGGACAGGGCTTATGAGCAGTTCTTC
TRBV5-4	TRBJ2-7	NA	NA	CASSAISSYEQYF	TGTGCCAGCAGCGCGATTAGCTCCTACGAGCAGTACTTC
TRBV7-2	TRBJ1-5	NA	NA	CASSDRLQSNQPQHF	TGTGCCAGCAGCGACAGGCTACAGAGCAATCAGCCCCAGCATTTT
TRBV6-6	TRBJ1-2	NA	NA	CASNSQGSGGYTF	TGTGCCAGCAACTCCCAGGGATCAGGGGGCTACACCTTC
TRBV30	TRBJ2-5	NA	few	CAWSGGELETQYF	TGTGCCTGGAGTGGGGGGGAGTTAGAGACCCAGTACTTC
TRBV29-1	TRBJ2-7	TRBD1	NA	CSVRQGIYEQYF	TGCAGCGTTCGACAGGGGATTTACGAGCAGTACTTC
TRBV4-1	TRBJ2-7	TRBD1	NA	CASSQGDLGQAVSYEQYF	TGCGCCAGCAGCCAAGGCGATCTGGGACAGGCCGTCTCCTACGAGCAGTACTTC
TRBV7-3	TRBJ1-1	NA	NA	CASSPLGRVGTEAFF	TGTGCCAGCAGCCCCCTGGGCAGGGTGGGGACTGAAGCTTTCTTT
TRBV6-1	TRBJ2-1	TRBD2	NA	CASSVSRLAGGREQFF	TGTGCCAGCAGTGTGTCTCGGCTAGCGGGGGGGCGTGAGCAGTTCTTC
TRBV7-2	TRBJ2-1	NA	NA	CASSLFPSGQSGQFF	TGTGCCAGCAGCTTATTTCCCAGTGGACAGTCGGGGCAGTTCTTC
TRBV4-2	TRBJ2-2	NA	NA	CASSQEAISGELFF	TGTGCCAGCAGCCAAGAGGCAATTTCCGGGGAGCTGTTTTTT
TRBV7-9	TRBJ2-7	NA	NA	CASSPWTDTYEQYF	TGTGCCAGCAGCCCTTGGACAGATACCTACGAGCAGTACTTC
TRBV9	TRBJ1-1	NA	NA	CASSVEQFNTEAFF	TGTGCCAGCAGCGTAGAACAGTTCAACACTGAAGCTTTCTTT
TRBV5-6	TRBJ2-7	TRBD2	NA	CASSPGVLAGGLSYEQYF	TGTGCCAGCAGCCCTGGGGTACTAGCGGGGGGTTTATCCTACGAGCAGTACTTC
TRBV6-5	TRBJ2-1	NA	NA	CASGQGMAYNEQFF	TGTGCCAGCGGGCAGGGGATGGCCTACAATGAGCAGTTCTTC
TRBV5-1	TRBJ1-3	NA	NA	CASSLERGNTIYF	TGCGCCAGCAGCTTGGAGAGAGGAAACACCATATATTTT
TRBV5-1	TRBJ2-4	TRBD2	NA	CASSLEGLAGGKNIQYF	TGCGCCAGCAGCTTGGAGGGACTAGCGGGGGGCAAAAACATTCAGTACTTC
TRBV10-1	TRBJ1-2	NA	NA	CASSEDTVAPTLYGYTF	TGCGCCAGCAGTGAGGATACGGTAGCCCCGACGCTCTATGGCTACACCTTC
TRBV6-6	TRBJ1-2	TRBD1	NA	CASRPRGSSYGYTF	TGTGCCAGCAGACCCAGGGGGTCTAGCTATGGCTACACCTTC
TRBV10-3	TRBJ1-5	NA	NA	CAISEPGNQPQHF	TGTGCCATCAGTGAGCCGGGTAATCAGCCCCAGCATTTT